The entry that follows covers one TCR beta chain sequence. Its target is unknown. This table comes from immunoSEQ multiplex PCR, and its TCRdb copy is limited to in-frame clones, with some not included. This table holds around 41,000 clones, under 75% found once. J lost 4 bases, V lost 6 bases, and 6 bases had no gene match. Germline V CDR1 and CDR2: SQVTM, ANQGSEA. The CDR3 covers 13 residues. Each patient relapsed following autologous stem cell transplantation, and prior brentuximab vedotin exposure differed. This entry comes from a study of PD-1 blockade in classical Hodgkin lymphoma. Findings and caveats of the study: Reported findings placed baseline TCR diversity lower in newly diagnosed patients (compared with healthy donors). Baseline diversity in complete responders resembled that of newly diagnosed patients. TCR diversity in CD4+, not CD8+, cells rose significantly by C4D1.

The source of this sequence is a human donor with classical Hodgkin lymphoma. This chain uses TRBV29-1 with TRBJ1-2; 9 nucleotides agree with TRBD1. Here the sequenced sample was peripheral blood mononuclear cells (PBMCs), taken before the second cycle of nivolumab. The CDR3 loop reads CSVSGQGGYGYTF. CDR3 coding DNA: TGCAGCGTATCGGGACAGGGAGGCTATGGCTACACCTTC.